This is a list of T cell receptor beta chains from one sample in a study of neurological immune-mediated disorders. MiXCR, applied by TCRdb to the 5' RACE reads, yields one record per CDR3 protein. The sample has tens of thousands of distinct CDR3 sequences, about 10% seen once. Sequenced sample: PBMCs. Receptors originate from a male donor with HTLV-1-associated myelopathy (HAM/TSP). CDR3s include the opening cysteine and the closing phenylalanine or tryptophan. The D gene is left open where the match is weak. The size field is filled for only some rows; it gives once, few, many or a size class.

>15|-|TRBJ2-5|many|TRBV5-4
TGTGCCAGCAGCTTGGATGGCACCCCAGAAGAGACCCAGTACTTC
CASSLDGTPEETQYF
>16|-|TRBJ2-7|many|TRBV7-2
TGTGCCAGCAGCTTAGCCGGGACGGGATTCTCCTACGAGCAGTACTTC
CASSLAGTGFSYEQYF
>14|-|TRBJ1-4|many|TRBV7-2
TGTGCCAGCAGCCCCCAAAGGACGGCTGAAAAACTGTTTTTT
CASSPQRTAEKLFF
>12|-|TRBJ2-3|many|TRBV20-1
TGCAGTCCGAGCGAGCGCACAGATACGCAGTATTTT
CSPSERTDTQYF
>18|TRBD1|TRBJ1-5|many|TRBV4-3
TGCGCCAGCAGCCAAGATCTAGGGGACAGGGGGCAAAATCAGCCCCAGCATTTT
CASSQDLGDRGQNQPQHF
>12|-|TRBJ1-2|many|TRBV12-3/TRBV12-4
TGTGCCAGCAGTTTAGGGGTCTATGGCTACACCTTC
CASSLGVYGYTF
>18|TRBD1|TRBJ1-1|many|TRBV5-1
TGCGCCAGCAGCTTGGCGGGTAGGGGGCGGGTGATCGGCACTGAAGCTTTCTTT
CASSLAGRGRVIGTEAFF
>13|TRBD1|TRBJ1-1|many|TRBV5-6
TGTGCCAGCAGCCCCCTAGGGACAGTTGAAGCTTTCTTT
CASSPLGTVEAFF
>13|-|TRBJ2-5|many|TRBV29-1
TGCAGCGTCGAGGGGGAGGACCAAGAGACCCAGTACTTC
CSVEGEDQETQYF
>16|TRBD1|TRBJ1-6|-|TRBV20-1
TGCAGTGCTAGAAATCAGGGGGGCTCCTATAATTCACCCCTCCACTTT
CSARNQGGSYNSPLHF
>16|-|TRBJ2-7|-|TRBV12-3/TRBV12-4
TGTGCCAGCAGTTTTAATCGGGGAGCGAAGCACTACGAGCAGTACTTC
CASSFNRGAKHYEQYF
>15|-|TRBJ1-5|many|TRBV7-8
TGTGCCAGCAGTAGGTCCGGGGGCGACCCTCAGCCCCAGCATTTT
CASSRSGGDPQPQHF
>14|TRBD1|TRBJ1-6|many|TRBV18
TGTGCCAGCTCACCAGGACAGGGGAATTCACCCCTCCACTTT
CASSPGQGNSPLHF
>13|-|TRBJ1-1|many|TRBV5-1
TGCGCCAGCAGCTTGGAGGGGAGCACTGAAGCTTTCTTT
CASSLEGSTEAFF
>14|-|TRBJ1-1|-|TRBV5-1
TGCGCCAGCAGCTGGGGGGGGGAGGGGACTGAAGCTTTCTTT
CASSWGGEGTEAFF
>14|-|TRBJ1-1|many|TRBV12-3/TRBV12-4
TGTGCCAGCAGTCAAGGGGTTCGGTACACTGAAGCTTTCTTT
CASSQGVRYTEAFF
>16|TRBD1|TRBJ2-3|many|TRBV5-1
TGCGCCAGCAGTTATGCCGGGACAGGGCTCACAGATACGCAGTATTTT
CASSYAGTGLTDTQYF
>14|-|TRBJ2-3|many|TRBV5-1
TGCGCCAGCAGCTTGGAGGGACCTCACGATACGCAGTATTTT
CASSLEGPHDTQYF
>13|-|TRBJ1-4|many|TRBV29-1
TGCAGCGTGGATGGGGGATCGAGTGAAAAACTGTTTTTT
CSVDGGSSEKLFF
>14|-|TRBJ1-5|many|TRBV5-1
TGCGCCAGCAGCTTGGGGGACACTGGACAGCCCCAGCATTTT
CASSLGDTGQPQHF
>16|-|TRBJ2-3|many|TRBV24-1
TGTGCCACCAGTGACCCATCGGGGCTTAGCACAGATACGCAGTATTTT
CATSDPSGLSTDTQYF
>12|-|TRBJ1-5|many|TRBV20-1
TGCAGTGCTCTTCACAGCAATCAGCCCCAGCATTTT
CSALHSNQPQHF
>14|-|TRBJ2-1|many|TRBV3-1
TGTGCCAGCAGCCCCTCGGACAGCTACAATGAGCAGTTCTTC
CASSPSDSYNEQFF